This entry concerns a single T cell receptor beta chain. Its antigen is currently unknown. The entry originates in a study of cytomegalovirus exposure and HLA in healthy donors. Turning to the study itself: HLA-typed donors were the source of 80 million to 90 million unique TCRs, which an early data release held. General observations from the study: Cytomegalovirus status was reportedly diagnosed by the classifier with high sensitivity and specificity. Prior analysis indicated that the majority of TCR beta V segments exhibited productivity approximately 87% or approximately 30% of the time. No immune exposure information besides CMV serostatus was available.

Trimming took off 4 bases at V and 4 bases at J, with 10 bases between the two ends. CDR3 length equals 14 residues. CDR1 MNHEY and CDR2 SMNVEV come from the germline V gene (reference sequence). Use of 60 Vbeta and 13 Jbeta primers characterized the PCR. TCRdb's table, derived via immunoSEQ multiplex PCR, lists solely in-frame clones and lacks some. The sample contains around 200,000 clones, approximately 84% of which appear only once. The specimen was PBMCs. The chain employs TRBV27 and TRBJ2-2; perhaps TRBD1 as D (5 bases). The sequence was collected from a man aged 45-60 years in good health and CMV-seronegative. CDR3 nucleotide sequence: TGTGCCAGCAGTTCCAGGGTTGGCACCGGGGAGCTGTTTTTT. This translates into CASSSRVGTGELFF.